The next 8 T cell receptor beta chains were all read from a single sample in a study of T-cell memory formation after mild COVID-19. One entry per CDR3 protein results from TCRdb running MiXCR on the 5' RACE reads. The data show around 200,000 distinct CDR3 sequences, with around 9.1% seen just once and 3.5% held by the top ten. The sample taken for sequencing was PBMCs or a T cell subset sorted from them (not recorded which). The receptors derive from a young man who had mild COVID-19 (a few samples of this study predate the infection). Cell type and time point are not known.

The chain joins TRBV20-1 to TRBJ2-1; possibly TRBD2 for D (5 bases). The V end was cut by 4 bases, the J end by 10 bases, with 14 bases between. Germline lookup yields CDR1 DFQATT and CDR2 SNEGSKA (reference sequence). CDR3 length: 12 amino acids. CDR3 DNA sequence: TGCAGTGCTACCAGCGGTGGGAGCGAGCAGTTCTTC. This codes for CSATSGGSEQFF.

This clonotype came up a few times. V is TRBV7-3 and J is TRBJ2-2; 7 bases are shared with TRBD2. With 5 bases clipped from V and 6 bases from J, the junction kept 0 bases outside the gene matches. The germline CDR1 and CDR2 sequences are SGHTA and FQGTGA. This CDR3 spans 12 amino acids. The CDR3 DNA follows: TGTGCCAGCAGCCGGGGGGCCGGGGAGCTGTTTTTT. Residues: CASSRGAGELFF.

Notes on this clonotype: This may be a read error: a much more frequent sequence differs by one nucleotide. The chain couples TRBV2 to TRBJ2-1, with a possible D match to TRBD2 (6 bases). Germline V gives CDR1 SNHLY, CDR2 FYNNEI. The CDR3 contains 14 residues. The CDR3 sequence: CASRAGDSCNEQFF. The CDR3, as DNA: TGTGCCAGCAGAGCGGGCGACTCCTGCAATGAGCAGTTCTTC.

This clonotype was detected ten times or more. This chain uses TRBV6-5 with TRBJ1-5; 7 bases are shared with TRBD1. Losses at the gene ends were 5 bases for V and 7 bases for J; bases not matched to a gene: 5. The germline gives CDR1 MNHEY, CDR2 SVGAGI. This CDR3 has 13 residues. CDR3 DNA: TGTGCCAGCAGTACACAGGGGTGGCAGCCCCAGCATTTT. This translates into CASSTQGWQPQHF.

This clonotype has at least ten counts. The rearrangement joins TRBV12-3 or TRBV12-4 to TRBJ1-5; TRBD1 matches at 9 bases. The CDR3 covers 13 residues. V gave up 5 bases and J gave up 7 bases; unmatched junction bases: 3. The CDR3 region has the DNA TGTGCCAGCAGTCGACAGGGGGGCCAGCCCCAGCATTTT. This codes for CASSRQGGQPQHF.

This clonotype was counted many times. This chain connects TRBV7-2 to TRBJ1-1; the D is unclear. CDR1 is SGHTA and CDR2 is FQGNSA in the germline V gene. The ends were cut back, 5 bases at V and 3 bases at J, with 10 bases in the middle. There are 13 residues in the CDR3. This chain's CDR3 is CASSTRRDTEAFF. The CDR3 bases are TGTGCCAGCAGCACTCGACGGGACACTGAAGCTTTCTTT.

This clonotype was counted between two and nine times. The V and J genes are TRBV5-1 and TRBJ2-3; TRBD2 agrees at 9 bases. This CDR3 comprises 14 residues. The germline CDR1 and CDR2 sequences are SGHRS and YFSETQ. Trimming cost V 4 bases and J 4 bases; bases outside gene matches: 4. CDR3 coding DNA: TGCGCCAGCAGCCGGAGACTAGCGGCAGATACGCAGTATTTT. Translated, it gives CASSRRLAADTQYF.

This clonotype appeared a few times. V and J are TRBV25-1 and TRBJ1-2; D gene uncertain. The CDR3 is 12 residues long. Between the trimmed V and J ends, which lost 2 bases and 4 bases, there was a span of 5 bases. CDR1 and CDR2 from the germline V gene are MGHDK and SYGVNS. CDR3 nucleotide sequence: TGTGCCAGCAGTGAAGCGCGCTATGGCTACACCTTC. Amino acids: CASSEARYGYTF.